The entry that follows covers one T cell receptor (beta chain) sequence. The data were obtained in a study of blood T cell repertoires in COVID-19. Looking at the study overall: From the United States, Italy and Spain came samples of acute and convalescent COVID-19.

Per the original data handling: It was from reference gene primer amplification that nucleated cell counts were estimated. Method: immunoSEQ multiplex PCR; TCRdb's copy keeps in-frame clones and lacks some. D and trimming were read from the DNA, whereas the V and J calls and clone size are those reported in that table. The sample has roughly 250,000 clones, 70% to 85% seen once. The V and J ends lost 4 bases and 0 bases, in that order; junction bases with no gene match: 12. Germline V gene lookup returns CDR1 MNHNS and CDR2 SASEGT. CDR3 length: 18 residues. The chain has TRBV6-1 and TRBJ1-5, with TRBD1 identical over 7 bases. The sample was peripheral blood. The receptor's source is a woman at least 80 years old with active or convalescent COVID-19. In nucleotides, the CDR3 is TGTGCCAGCAGTGGGGGAATTGACAGGGCTAATAGCAATCAGCCCCAGCATTTT. This translates into CASSGGIDRANSNQPQHF.